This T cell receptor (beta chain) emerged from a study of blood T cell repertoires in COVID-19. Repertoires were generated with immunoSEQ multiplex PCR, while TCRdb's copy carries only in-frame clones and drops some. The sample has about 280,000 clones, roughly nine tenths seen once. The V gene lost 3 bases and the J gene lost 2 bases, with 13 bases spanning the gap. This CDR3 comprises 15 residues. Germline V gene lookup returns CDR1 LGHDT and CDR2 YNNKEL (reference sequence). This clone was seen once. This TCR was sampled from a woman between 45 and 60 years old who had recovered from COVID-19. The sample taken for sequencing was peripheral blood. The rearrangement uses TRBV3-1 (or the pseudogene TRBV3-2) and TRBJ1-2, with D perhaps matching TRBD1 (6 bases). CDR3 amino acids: CASSQEGGGNYGYTF. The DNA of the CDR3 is TGTGCCAGCAGCCAGGAGGGAGGGGGAAACTATGGCTACACCTTC.